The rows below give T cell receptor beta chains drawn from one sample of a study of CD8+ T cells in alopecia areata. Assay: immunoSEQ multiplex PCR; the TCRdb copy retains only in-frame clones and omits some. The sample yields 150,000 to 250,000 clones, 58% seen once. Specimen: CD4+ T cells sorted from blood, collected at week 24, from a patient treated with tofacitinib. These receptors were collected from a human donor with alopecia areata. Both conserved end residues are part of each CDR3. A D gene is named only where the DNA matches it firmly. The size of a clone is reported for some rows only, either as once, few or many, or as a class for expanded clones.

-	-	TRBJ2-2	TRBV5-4	CASSPLTGELFF	TGTGCCAGCAGCCCGTTGACCGGGGAGCTGTTTTTT
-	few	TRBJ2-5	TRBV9	CASSPAGGETQYF	TGTGCCAGCAGCCCAGCCGGAGGGGAGACCCAGTACTTC
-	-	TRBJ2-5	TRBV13	CASSFRRWEETQYF	TGTGCCAGCAGCTTCAGGCGTTGGGAAGAGACCCAGTACTTC
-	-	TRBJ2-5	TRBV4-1	CASSQEMQGQYF	TGCGCCAGCAGCCAAGAAATGCAGGGTCAGTACTTC
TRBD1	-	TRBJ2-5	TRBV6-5	CASSRTGGKTQYF	TGTGCCAGCAGCCGGACAGGAGGAAAGACCCAGTACTTC
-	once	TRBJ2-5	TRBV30	CAWSVWGWETQYF	TGTGCCTGGAGTGTCTGGGGGTGGGAGACCCAGTACTTC
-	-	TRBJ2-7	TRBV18	CASSHSGHAVSYEQYF	TGTGCCAGCTCACACTCGGGACACGCAGTCTCCTACGAGCAGTACTTC
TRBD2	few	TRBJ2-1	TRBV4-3	CASSQILAGHEQFF	TGCGCCAGCAGCCAAATACTAGCGGGCCATGAGCAGTTCTTC
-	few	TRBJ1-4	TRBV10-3	CAISKQGGDEKLFF	TGTGCCATCAGCAAACAGGGCGGGGATGAAAAACTGTTTTTT
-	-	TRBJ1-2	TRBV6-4	CASSDFKRTENYGYTF	TGTGCCAGCAGTGACTTCAAGAGGACAGAGAACTATGGCTACACCTTC
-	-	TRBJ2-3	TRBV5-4	CAPLGTDTQYF	TGTGCCCCCCTCGGCACAGATACGCAGTATTTT
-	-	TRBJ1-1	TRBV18	CASSPPNVGGQNTEAFF	TGTGCCAGCTCACCACCTAACGTAGGCGGGCAGAACACTGAAGCTTTCTTT
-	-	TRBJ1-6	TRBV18	CASSPPTVKSPLHF	TGTGCCAGCTCACCACCAACAGTTAAATCACCCCTCCACTTT
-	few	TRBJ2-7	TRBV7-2	CASSRSVGLLPYEQYF	TGTGCCAGCAGCCGATCGGTAGGTCTTCTACCCTACGAGCAGTACTTC
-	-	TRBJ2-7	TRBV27	CASSLLLAAVGYEQYF	TGTGCCAGCAGTCTACTCTTGGCCGCCGTAGGGTACGAGCAGTACTTC
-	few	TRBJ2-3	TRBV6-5	CASSYSRADTQYF	TGTGCCAGCAGTTACTCAAGGGCAGATACGCAGTATTTT
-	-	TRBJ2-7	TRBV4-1	CASSQVVGSYEQYF	TGCGCCAGCAGCCAAGTGGTCGGCTCCTACGAGCAGTACTTC
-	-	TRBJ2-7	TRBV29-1	CSVVWRNSYEQYF	TGCAGCGTTGTATGGCGGAACTCCTACGAGCAGTACTTC
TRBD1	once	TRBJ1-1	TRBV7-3	CASSPGQGDTEAFF	TGTGCCAGCAGCCCTGGACAGGGGGACACTGAAGCTTTCTTT
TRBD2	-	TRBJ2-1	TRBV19	CASSMPTGGFGNSYNEQFF	TGTGCCAGTAGTATGCCGACGGGAGGCTTCGGTAATTCCTACAATGAGCAGTTCTTC
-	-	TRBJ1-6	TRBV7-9	CASSYSDLSSPLHF	TGTGCCAGCAGCTACTCCGATCTCTCCTCACCCCTCCACTTT
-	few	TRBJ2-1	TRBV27	CASSRYSLDVRPYNEQFF	TGTGCCAGCAGCCGTTACTCCTTGGACGTACGACCCTACAATGAGCAGTTCTTC
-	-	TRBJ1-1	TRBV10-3	CAISRRGTDTEAFF	TGTGCCATCAGCCGGAGGGGGACCGACACTGAAGCTTTCTTT
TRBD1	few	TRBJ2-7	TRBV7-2	CASSIPGTGKNEQYF	TGTGCCAGCAGTATTCCCGGGACAGGGAAGAACGAGCAGTACTTC
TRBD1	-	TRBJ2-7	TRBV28	CASSFRGQGALEQYF	TGTGCCAGCAGTTTCAGGGGACAGGGGGCGCTCGAGCAGTACTTC
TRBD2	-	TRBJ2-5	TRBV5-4	CASSPGLAFETQYF	TGTGCCAGCAGCCCGGGACTAGCTTTTGAGACCCAGTACTTC
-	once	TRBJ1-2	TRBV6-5	CASSYRDPNYGYTF	TGTGCCAGCAGTTACAGGGACCCTAACTATGGCTACACCTTC
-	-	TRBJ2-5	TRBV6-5	CASSYGLTGRPETQYF	TGTGCCAGCAGTTACGGTTTGACAGGACGTCCGGAGACCCAGTACTTC
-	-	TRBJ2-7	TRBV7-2	CASSLAHEQYF	TGTGCCAGCAGCTTAGCCCACGAGCAGTACTTC
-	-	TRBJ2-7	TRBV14	CASSFSTGGNYEQYF	TGTGCCAGCAGTTTTTCGACAGGCGGAAACTACGAGCAGTACTTC
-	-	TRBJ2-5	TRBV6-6	CASRRTGPETQYF	TGTGCCAGCAGGCGAACCGGTCCCGAGACCCAGTACTTC
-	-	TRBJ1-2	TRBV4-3	CASSQELSAFRSTF	TGCGCCAGCAGCCAAGAGCTGTCCGCTTTCAGGTCCACCTTC